This T cell receptor (beta chain) was sequenced during a study of identical twins. Findings and limits, study-wide: Out-of-frame alpha sequences that twins shared showed excess low generation probability.

This clonotype has a handful of counts. Its antigen is not known. V lost 1 base and J lost 7; bases outside the gene matches: 6. The CDR3 length is 16 residues. Germline lookup yields CDR1 LGHDT and CDR2 YNNKEL (reference sequence). MiXCR, run by TCRdb on the 5' RACE reads, gives a single entry per CDR3 protein. The repertoire includes some 500,000 distinct CDR3 sequences, approximately 15% of them detected once, and approximately 0.9% sits in the top ten. This same sample was also taken into another study, of yellow fever vaccine responses in identical twins.

Source material: CD4+ T cells sorted from blood. The receptor was isolated from a woman aged 18-29 years in good health. The genes are TRBV3-1 and TRBJ1-5; TRBD1 matches at 11 bases. CDR3 DNA sequence: TGTGCCAGCAGCCAAGGGACAGGGGGCCAGGGGCAGCCCCAGCATTTT. This codes for CASSQGTGGQGQPQHF.